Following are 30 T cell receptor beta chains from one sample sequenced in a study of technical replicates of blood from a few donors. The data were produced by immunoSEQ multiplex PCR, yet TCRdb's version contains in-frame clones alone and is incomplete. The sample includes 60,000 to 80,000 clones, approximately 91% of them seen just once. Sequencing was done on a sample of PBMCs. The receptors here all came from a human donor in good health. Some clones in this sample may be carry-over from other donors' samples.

The CDR3 spells CASGRIDTQYF. The CDR3 DNA follows: TGTGCCAGCGGCCGCATAGATACGCAGTATTTT. The rearrangement joins TRBV27 to TRBJ2-3; no clear D. Per germline, CDR1 MNHEY and CDR2 SMNVEV (reference sequence). The CDR3 has 11 residues. The V gene lost 8 bases and the J gene lost 5 bases, with 8 bases spanning the gap.

This chain's CDR3 is CASSLSPGTGNYEQYF. The CDR3 nucleotides read TGTGCCAGCAGCCTCAGTCCCGGGACAGGGAACTACGAGCAGTACTTC. The J gene is TRBJ2-7, the V gene TRBV13, with 9 bases matching TRBD1. Germline V gives CDR1 PRHDT, CDR2 FYEKMQ (reference sequence). The junction had 11 bases not matched to a gene; V was cut back by 5 bases and J by 3 bases. CDR3 length equals 16 residues.

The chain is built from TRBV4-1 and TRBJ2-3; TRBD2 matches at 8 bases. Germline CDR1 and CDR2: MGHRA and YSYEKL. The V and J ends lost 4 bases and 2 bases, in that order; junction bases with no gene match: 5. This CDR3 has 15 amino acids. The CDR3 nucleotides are TGCGCCAGCAGCCGGATAGCGGGGATCACAGATACGCAGTATTTT. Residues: CASSRIAGITDTQYF.

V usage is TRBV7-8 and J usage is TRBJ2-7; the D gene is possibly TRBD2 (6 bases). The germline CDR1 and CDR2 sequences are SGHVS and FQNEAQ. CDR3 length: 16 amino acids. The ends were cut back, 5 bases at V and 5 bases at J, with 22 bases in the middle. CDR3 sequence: CASSAPSGVSRDEQYF. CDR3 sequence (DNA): TGTGCCAGCAGCGCCCCATCGGGGGTTAGCCGGGACGAGCAGTACTTC. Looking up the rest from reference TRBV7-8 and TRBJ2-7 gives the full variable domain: GAGVSQSPRYKVAKRGQDVALRCDPISGHVSLFWYQQALGQGPEFLTYFQNEAQLDKSGLPSDRFFAERPEGSVSTLKIQRTQQEDSAVYLCASSAPSGVSRDEQYFGPGTRLTVT.

CDR3 in DNA: TGTGCCAGCAGCCCCGACAGGGGGCGTGAAAAACTGTTTTTT. Translating it yields CASSPDRGREKLFF. The chain joins TRBV11-2 to TRBJ1-4, with TRBD1 matching over 10 bases. V was pared by 5 bases and J by 7 bases, with 4 bases of the junction left unmatched. CDR3 length: 14 residues. The germline CDR1 and CDR2 sequences are SGHAT and FQNNGV.

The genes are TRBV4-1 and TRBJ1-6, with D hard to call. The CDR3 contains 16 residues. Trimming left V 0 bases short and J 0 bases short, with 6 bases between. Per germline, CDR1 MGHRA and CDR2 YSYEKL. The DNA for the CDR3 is TGCGCCAGCAGCCAAGACGGTAGCTCCTATAATTCACCCCTCCACTTT. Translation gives CASSQDGSSYNSPLHF.

The CDR3 sequence: CASSPSTPSHRGMGAYGYTF. CDR3 sequence (DNA): TGTGCCAGCTCACCTAGTACCCCATCCCATCGGGGGATGGGAGCTTATGGCTACACCTTC. The chain is built from TRBV18 and TRBJ1-2; D may be TRBD1 (5 bases). Per germline, CDR1 KGHSH and CDR2 LQKENI. The CDR3 spans 20 residues. Trimming removed 3 bases from V and 5 bases from J, with 31 bases in between.

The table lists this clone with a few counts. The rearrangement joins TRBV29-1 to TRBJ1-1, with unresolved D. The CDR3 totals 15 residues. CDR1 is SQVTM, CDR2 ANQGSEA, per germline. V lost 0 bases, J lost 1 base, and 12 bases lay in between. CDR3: CSVEEVRLGNTEAFF. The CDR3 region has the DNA TGCAGCGTTGAAGAAGTGCGGCTCGGGAACACTGAAGCTTTCTTT.

In DNA, the CDR3 is TGTGCCAGCAGTTTGGCGGGGTGGAGGGCTGGCGGCTACACCTTC. This translates into CASSLAGWRAGGYTF. The chain joins TRBV27 to TRBJ1-2, with unresolved D. The CDR3 loop spans 15 amino acids. Deletions cut 3 bases from V and 8 bases from J, with 19 bases between. The germline gives CDR1 MNHEY, CDR2 SMNVEV (reference sequence).

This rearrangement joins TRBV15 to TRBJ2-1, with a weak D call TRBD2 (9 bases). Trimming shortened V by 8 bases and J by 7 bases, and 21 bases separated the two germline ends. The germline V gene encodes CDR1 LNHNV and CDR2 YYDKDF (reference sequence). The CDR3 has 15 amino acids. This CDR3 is CATGSGGGRANEQFF. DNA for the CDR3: TGTGCCACCGGGTCAGGGGGCGGGAGGGCGAATGAGCAGTTCTTC.

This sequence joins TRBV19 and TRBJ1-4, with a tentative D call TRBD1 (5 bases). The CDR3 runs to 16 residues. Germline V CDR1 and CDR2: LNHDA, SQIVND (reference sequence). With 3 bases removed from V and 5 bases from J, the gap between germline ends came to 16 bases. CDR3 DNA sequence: TGTGCCAGTAGTATGGGGCAAGGTTTGGGAAATGAAAAACTGTTTTTT. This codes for CASSMGQGLGNEKLFF.

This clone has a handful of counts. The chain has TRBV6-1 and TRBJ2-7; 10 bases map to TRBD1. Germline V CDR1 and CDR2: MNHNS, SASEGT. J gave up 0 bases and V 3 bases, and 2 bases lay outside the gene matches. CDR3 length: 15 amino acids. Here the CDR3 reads CASSEGQGPSYEQYF. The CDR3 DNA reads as TGTGCCAGCAGTGAGGGACAGGGGCCCTCCTACGAGCAGTACTTC.

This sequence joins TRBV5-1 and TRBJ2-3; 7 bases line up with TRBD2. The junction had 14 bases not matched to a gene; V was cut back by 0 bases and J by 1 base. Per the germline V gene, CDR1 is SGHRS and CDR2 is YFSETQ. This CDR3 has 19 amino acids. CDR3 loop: CASSLESGDYLGRTDTQYF. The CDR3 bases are TGCGCCAGCAGCTTGGAATCCGGGGACTATCTTGGCCGCACAGATACGCAGTATTTT.

CDR3 bases: TGTGCCAGCTCATTATTGGACACCTACGAGCAGTACTTC. Encoded protein: CASSLLDTYEQYF. The rearrangement links TRBV18 to TRBJ2-7; a weak D match, TRBD1 (5 bases). CDR1 and CDR2 from the germline V gene are KGHSH and LQKENI. The CDR3 spans 13 residues. V lost 5 bases and J 2 bases, leaving 10 bases between the germline ends. The variable domain in full, with the rest retrieved from reference TRBV18 and TRBJ2-7, is NAGVMQNPRHLVRRRGQEARLRCSPMKGHSHVYWYRQLPEEGLKFMVYLQKENIIDESGMPKERFSAEFPKEGPSILRIQQVVRGDSAAYFCASSLLDTYEQYFGPGTRLTVT.

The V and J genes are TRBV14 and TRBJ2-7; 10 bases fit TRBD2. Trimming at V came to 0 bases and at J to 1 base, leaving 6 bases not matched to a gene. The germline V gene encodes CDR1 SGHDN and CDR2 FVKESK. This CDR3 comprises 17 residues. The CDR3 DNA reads TGTGCCAGCAGCCAAGATCTGGAGCGGGGGGGATCCTACGAGCAGTACTTC. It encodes CASSQDLERGGSYEQYF.

DNA of the CDR3: TGTGCCAGCAGCTTAGTCGCAGGGGGCGTATATAATTCACCCCTCCACTTT. It yields the protein CASSLVAGGVYNSPLHF. This rearrangement joins TRBV7-2 to TRBJ1-6; 8 bases agree with TRBD1. Germline V lookup: CDR1 SGHTA, CDR2 FQGNSA. The CDR3 sequence is 17 residues long. With 1 base clipped from V and 4 bases from J, the junction kept 6 bases outside the gene matches.

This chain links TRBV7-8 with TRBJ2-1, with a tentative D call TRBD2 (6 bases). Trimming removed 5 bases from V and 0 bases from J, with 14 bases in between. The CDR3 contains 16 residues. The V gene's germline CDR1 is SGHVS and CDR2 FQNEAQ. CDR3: CASSRLDGSSYNEQFF. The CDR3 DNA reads TGTGCCAGCAGCAGACTTGACGGGAGCTCCTACAATGAGCAGTTCTTC.

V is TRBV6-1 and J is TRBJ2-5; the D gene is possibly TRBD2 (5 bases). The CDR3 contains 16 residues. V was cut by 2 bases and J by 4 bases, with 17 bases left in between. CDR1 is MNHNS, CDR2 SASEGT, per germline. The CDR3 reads CASSEMRAVRLETQYF. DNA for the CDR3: TGTGCCAGCAGTGAAATGAGGGCGGTGAGGCTAGAGACCCAGTACTTC.

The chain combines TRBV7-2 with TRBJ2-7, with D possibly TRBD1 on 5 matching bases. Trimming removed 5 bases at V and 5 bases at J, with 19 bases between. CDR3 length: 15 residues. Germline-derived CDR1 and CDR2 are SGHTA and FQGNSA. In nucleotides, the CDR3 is TGTGCCAGCAGCCCATCCAGGGTGGGGTCGGACGAGCAGTACTTC. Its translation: CASSPSRVGSDEQYF.

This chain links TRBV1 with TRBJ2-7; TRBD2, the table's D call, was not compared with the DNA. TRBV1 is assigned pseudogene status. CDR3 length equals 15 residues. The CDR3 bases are TGCACCAGCAGCCAAGAAGCTAGCGGGGGGTACGAGCAGTACTTC. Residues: CTSSQEASGGYEQYF.

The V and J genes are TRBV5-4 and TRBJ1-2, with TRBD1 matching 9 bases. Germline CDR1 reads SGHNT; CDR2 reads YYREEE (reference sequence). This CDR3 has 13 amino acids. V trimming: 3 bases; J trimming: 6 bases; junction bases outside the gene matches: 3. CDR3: CASSSGQGDGYTF. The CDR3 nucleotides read TGTGCCAGCAGCTCGGGACAGGGTGATGGCTACACCTTC.

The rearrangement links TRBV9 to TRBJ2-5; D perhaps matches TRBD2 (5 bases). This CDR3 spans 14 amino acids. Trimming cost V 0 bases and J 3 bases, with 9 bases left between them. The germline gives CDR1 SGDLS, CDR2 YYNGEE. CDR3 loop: CASSVGPGKETQYF. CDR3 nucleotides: TGTGCCAGCAGCGTAGGGCCGGGGAAAGAGACCCAGTACTTC.

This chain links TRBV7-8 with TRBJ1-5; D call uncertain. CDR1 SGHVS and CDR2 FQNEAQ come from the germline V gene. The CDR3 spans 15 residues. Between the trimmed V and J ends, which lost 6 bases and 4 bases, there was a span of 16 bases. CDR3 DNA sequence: TGTGCCAGCAGTCCTGCCCCAGGAACTAATCAGCCCCAGCATTTT. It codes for CASSPAPGTNQPQHF.

CDR3 protein: CASSQAAGTGVVQETQYF. As DNA, the CDR3 is TGTGCCAGCAGCCAAGCTGCCGGGACAGGGGTCGTTCAAGAGACCCAGTACTTC. The V call is TRBV4-2, the J call TRBJ2-5, with 10 bases lining up with TRBD1. J lost 2 bases, V lost 1 base, and 10 bases had no gene match. Looked up from germline, CDR1 is LGHNA and CDR2 is YNFKEQ. The CDR3 has 18 residues.

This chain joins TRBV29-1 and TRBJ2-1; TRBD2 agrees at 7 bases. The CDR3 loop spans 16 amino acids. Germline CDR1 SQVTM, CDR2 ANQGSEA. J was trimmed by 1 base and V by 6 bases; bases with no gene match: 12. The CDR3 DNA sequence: TGCAGCGTCTCACGCCCTGGGGGGGTATCCTACAATGAGCAGTTCTTC. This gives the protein CSVSRPGGVSYNEQFF.

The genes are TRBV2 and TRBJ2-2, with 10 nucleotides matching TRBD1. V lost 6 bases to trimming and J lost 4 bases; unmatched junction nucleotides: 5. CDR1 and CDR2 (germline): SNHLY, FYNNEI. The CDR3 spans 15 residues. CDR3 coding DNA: TGTGCCAGCAGGGGACAGGGGATCCGCACCGGGGAGCTGTTTTTT. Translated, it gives CASRGQGIRTGELFF.

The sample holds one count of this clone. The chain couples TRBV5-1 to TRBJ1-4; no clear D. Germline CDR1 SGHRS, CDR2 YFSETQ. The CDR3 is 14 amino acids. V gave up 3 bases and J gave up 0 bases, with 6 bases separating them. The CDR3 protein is CASSSLATNEKLFF. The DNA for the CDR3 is TGCGCCAGCAGCTCCCTCGCAACTAATGAAAAACTGTTTTTT.

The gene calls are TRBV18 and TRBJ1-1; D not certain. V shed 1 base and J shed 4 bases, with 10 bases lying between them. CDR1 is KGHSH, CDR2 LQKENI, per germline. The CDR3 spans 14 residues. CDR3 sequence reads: CASSPRSEVTEAFF. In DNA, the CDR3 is TGTGCCAGCTCACCACGTTCCGAGGTCACTGAAGCTTTCTTT.

The DNA of the CDR3 is TGTGCCAGCAGCCCCGGGACAGTATTATACGAGCAGTACTTC. Amino acid sequence: CASSPGTVLYEQYF. The chain is built from TRBV5-6 and TRBJ2-7, with 7 nucleotides matching TRBD1. Germline CDR1 SGHDT, CDR2 YYEEEE. V was pared by 4 bases and J by 4 bases, with 8 bases of the junction left unmatched. The CDR3 is 14 amino acids.

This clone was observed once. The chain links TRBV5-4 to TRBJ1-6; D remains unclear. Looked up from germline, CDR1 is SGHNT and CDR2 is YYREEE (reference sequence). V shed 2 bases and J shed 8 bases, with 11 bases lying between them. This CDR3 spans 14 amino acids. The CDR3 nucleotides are TGTGCCAGCAGCTTCTCCGTCACAGATTCACCCCTCCACTTT. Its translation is CASSFSVTDSPLHF.